These 9 T cell receptor beta chains share one sample of origin, sequenced in a study of blood T cell repertoires in COVID-19 (dated by TCRdb to 2019 to 2021). Preparation of the library involved the immunoSEQ multiplex PCR assay. The table was pulled from immuneACCESS by TCRdb, which kept in-frame rearrangements only. Such tables lose some clones; where checked, under half of the loss comes from unresolved V genes, and the rest has no known cause. The sample includes about 55,000 clones, with roughly 90% observed a single time. Clones ranked in the top ten supply approximately 15% of the sample. The sequencing input was peripheral blood. These receptors were collected from a human donor with active COVID-19. The donor label of this sample is uncertain.

This clone occurred once. The chain uses TRBV7-3 and TRBJ2-5, with TRBD1 matching 10 bases. This CDR3 comprises 16 residues. The J segment lost 1 base and the V segment lost 5 bases, leaving 7 bases of the junction unmatched. CDR1 is SGHTA and CDR2 is FQGTGA in the germline V gene. The CDR3 spells CASSPWGQGLQETQYF. The CDR3 DNA sequence: TGTGCCAGCAGCCCGTGGGGACAGGGGCTCCAAGAGACCCAGTACTTC.

V usage is TRBV11-2 and J usage is TRBJ1-1; D is undetermined. The CDR3 sequence is 13 residues long. The V end lost 8 bases, the J end lost 1 base, and 11 bases lay between the germline ends. Germline lookup yields CDR1 SGHAT and CDR2 FQNNGV. CDR3 sequence (DNA): TGTGCCAGCTTAGTGATTACGAACACTGAAGCTTTCTTT. It translates to CASLVITNTEAFF.

V and J are TRBV11-2 and TRBJ1-2; 11 bases are shared with TRBD1. V gave up 5 bases and J gave up 4 bases; unmatched junction bases: 9. CDR3 length: 16 amino acids. The V gene's germline CDR1 is SGHAT and CDR2 FQNNGV. The chain's CDR3 is CASSPRVGTGGYGYTF. The DNA for the CDR3 is TGTGCCAGCAGCCCTAGGGTCGGGACAGGGGGCTATGGCTACACCTTC.

This chain joins TRBV7-9 and TRBJ2-1; TRBD2 agrees at 8 bases. V lost 3 bases to trimming and J lost 8 bases; unmatched junction nucleotides: 15. The CDR3 has 17 residues. Germline V gene data show CDR1 as SEHNR and CDR2 as FQNEAQ (reference sequence). DNA for the CDR3: TGTGCCAGCAGCTTCCAGCGGGTCGGGACTAGGAGGGATGAGCAGTTCTTC. It is translated as CASSFQRVGTRRDEQFF.

As regards this clone: Other DNA sequences within the sample encode an identical CDR3. The J gene is TRBJ2-2, the V gene TRBV4-3; 8 bases match TRBD1. The trim removed 2 bases at V and 4 bases at J, leaving 6 bases unmatched. This CDR3 comprises 16 residues. Germline V gene data show CDR1 as LGHNA and CDR2 as YSLEER. CDR3 sequence: CASSQTDRVPTGELFF. CDR3 bases: TGCGCCAGCAGCCAAACGGACAGGGTTCCCACCGGGGAGCTGTTTTTT.

The CDR3 loop reads CASSNQQQGATEAFF. The CDR3 region has the DNA TGTGCCAGCAGTAACCAACAACAGGGGGCCACTGAAGCTTTCTTT. The gene calls are TRBV6-5 and TRBJ1-1, with 9 positions matching TRBD1. Per germline, CDR1 MNHEY and CDR2 SVGAGI. Trimming at V came to 5 bases and at J to 4 bases, leaving 8 bases not matched to a gene. The CDR3 loop spans 15 amino acids.

The V and J genes are TRBV6-5 and TRBJ2-1; 7 bases are a match to TRBD2. The ends lost 10 bases at V and 7 bases at J; junction bases unmatched: 7. The CDR3 spans 12 residues. Germline V CDR1 and CDR2: MNHEY, SVGAGI. The CDR3 here is CANPTSRNEQFF. In DNA form, the CDR3 reads TGTGCCAACCCGACTAGCAGGAATGAGCAGTTCTTC.

The V gene is TRBV28, the J gene TRBJ1-2, with no clear D. From germline, CDR1 is MDHEN and CDR2 SYDVKM. V lost 1 base to trimming and J lost 5 bases, with 11 bases between them. The CDR3 contains 14 residues. The CDR3 protein is CASSLFTRGYGYTF. CDR3 DNA: TGTGCCAGCAGTTTATTTACCAGAGGATATGGCTACACCTTC.

Here the CDR3 DNA reads TGCAGCGTCGCCGGGACAGGTTACACCGGGGAGCTGTTTTTT. Protein: CSVAGTGYTGELFF. The chain is built from TRBV29-1 and TRBJ2-2, with 8 bases matching TRBD1. This CDR3 region has 14 residues. Germline loops: CDR1 SQVTM, CDR2 ANQGSEA. V dropped 6 bases and J dropped 3; count of bases not matched to a gene: 6.